One TCR beta chain is described in this entry. These data come from a study of T cells in Graves' hyperthyroidism and ophthalmopathy. Per the germline V gene, CDR1 is LNHNV and CDR2 is YYDKDF (reference sequence). This CDR3 comprises 15 residues. Trimming removed 8 bases from V and 3 bases from J, with 14 bases in between. TCR beta CDR3 regions were amplified from RNA. The TCR CDR3 first-round RT-PCR relied on the HTBI primer set. TCRdb independently ran MiXCR on the multiplex PCR reads; one entry per CDR3 protein. Of around 690,000 distinct CDR3 sequences listed, roughly 20% are singletons. Criteria for exclusion of patients were uncontrolled infection, other autoimmune disease, pregnancy or lactation.

This sequence was found in a man aged 25-45 years with Graves' ophthalmopathy. The chain recombines TRBV15 with TRBJ2-6, with D tentatively TRBD1 (5 bases). Sequencing input: blood. The CDR3 nucleotides are TGTGCCACCTCCGCAGGGCGAGGTGGGGCCAACGTCCTGACTTTC. It translates to CATSAGRGGANVLTF.